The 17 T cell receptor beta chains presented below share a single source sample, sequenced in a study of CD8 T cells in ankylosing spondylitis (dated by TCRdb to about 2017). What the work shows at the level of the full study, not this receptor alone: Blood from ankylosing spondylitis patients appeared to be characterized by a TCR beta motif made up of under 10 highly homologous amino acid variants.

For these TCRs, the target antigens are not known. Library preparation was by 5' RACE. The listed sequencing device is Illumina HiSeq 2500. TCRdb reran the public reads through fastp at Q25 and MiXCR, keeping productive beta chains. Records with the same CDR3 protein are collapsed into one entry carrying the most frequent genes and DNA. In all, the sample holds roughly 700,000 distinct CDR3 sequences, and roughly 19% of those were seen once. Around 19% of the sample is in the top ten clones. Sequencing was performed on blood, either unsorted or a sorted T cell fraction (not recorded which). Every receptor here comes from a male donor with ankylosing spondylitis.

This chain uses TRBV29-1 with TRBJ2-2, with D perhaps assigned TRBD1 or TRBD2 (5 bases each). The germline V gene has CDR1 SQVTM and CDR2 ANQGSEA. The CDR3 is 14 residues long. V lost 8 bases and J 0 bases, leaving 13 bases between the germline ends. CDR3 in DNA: TGCAGCATTGCCGGGACGGCGAACACCGGGGAGCTGTTTTTT. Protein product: CSIAGTANTGELFF.

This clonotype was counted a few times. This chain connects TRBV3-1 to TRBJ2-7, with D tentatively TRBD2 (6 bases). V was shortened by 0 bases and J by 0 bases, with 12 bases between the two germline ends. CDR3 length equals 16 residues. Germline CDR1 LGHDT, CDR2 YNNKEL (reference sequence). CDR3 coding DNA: TGTGCCAGCAGCCAAGAGGTTGGGGGGAGCTCCTACGAGCAGTACTTC. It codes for CASSQEVGGSSYEQYF.

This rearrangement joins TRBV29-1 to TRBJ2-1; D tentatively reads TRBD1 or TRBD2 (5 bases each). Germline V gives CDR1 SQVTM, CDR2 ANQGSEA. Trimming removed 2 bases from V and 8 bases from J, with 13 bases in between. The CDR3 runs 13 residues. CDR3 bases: TGCAGCGTTGAACCCACGGGGCTGTATGAGCAGTTCTTC. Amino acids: CSVEPTGLYEQFF.

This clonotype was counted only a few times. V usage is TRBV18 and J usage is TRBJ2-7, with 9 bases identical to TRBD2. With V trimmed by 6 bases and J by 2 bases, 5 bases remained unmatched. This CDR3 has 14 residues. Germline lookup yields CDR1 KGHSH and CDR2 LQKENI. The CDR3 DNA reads TGTGCCAGCTCCCCCGGACTAGCGACCTACGAGCAGTACTTC. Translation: CASSPGLATYEQYF.

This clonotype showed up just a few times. This CDR3 reads CASSQPRSSYNEQFF. In DNA, the CDR3 is TGTGCCAGCAGCCAGCCGAGAAGCTCCTACAATGAGCAGTTCTTC. V is TRBV7-6 and J is TRBJ2-1; D remains ambiguous. Per germline, CDR1 SGHVS and CDR2 FNYEAQ. The CDR3 consists of 15 residues. Trimming shortened V by 5 bases and J by 0 bases, and 11 bases separated the two germline ends.

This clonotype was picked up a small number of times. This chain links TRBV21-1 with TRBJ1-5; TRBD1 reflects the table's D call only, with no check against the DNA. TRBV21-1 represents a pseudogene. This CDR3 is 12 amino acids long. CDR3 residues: CASLRGVQPQHF. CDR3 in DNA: TGTGCCAGCTTAAGGGGGGTTCAGCCCCAGCATTTT.

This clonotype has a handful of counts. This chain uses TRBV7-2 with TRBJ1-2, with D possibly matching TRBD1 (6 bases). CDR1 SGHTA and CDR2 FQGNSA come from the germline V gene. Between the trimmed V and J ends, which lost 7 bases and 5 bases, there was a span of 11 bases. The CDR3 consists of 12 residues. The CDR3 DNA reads TGTGCCAGCACGGGGGCGCAGTATGGCTACACCTTC. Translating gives CASTGAQYGYTF.

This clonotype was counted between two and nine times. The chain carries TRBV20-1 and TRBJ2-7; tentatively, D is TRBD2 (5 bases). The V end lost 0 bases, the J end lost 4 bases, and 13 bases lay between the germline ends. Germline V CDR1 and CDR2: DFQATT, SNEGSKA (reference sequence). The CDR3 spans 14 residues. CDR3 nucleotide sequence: TGCAGTGCTAGAGATTCGGGCGGAGGATACGAGCAGTACTTC. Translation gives CSARDSGGGYEQYF.

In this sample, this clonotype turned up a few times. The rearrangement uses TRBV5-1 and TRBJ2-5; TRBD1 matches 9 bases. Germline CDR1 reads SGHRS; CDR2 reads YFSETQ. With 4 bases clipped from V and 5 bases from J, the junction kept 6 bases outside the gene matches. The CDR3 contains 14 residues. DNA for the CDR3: TGCGCCAGCAGCGAGGGACAGGGAGGGGAGACCCAGTACTTC. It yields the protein CASSEGQGGETQYF.

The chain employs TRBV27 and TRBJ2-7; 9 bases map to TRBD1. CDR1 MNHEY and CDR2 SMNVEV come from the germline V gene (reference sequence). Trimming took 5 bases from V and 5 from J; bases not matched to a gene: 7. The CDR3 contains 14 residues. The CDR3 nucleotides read TGTGCCAGCAGTCAGGGACAGGGTGCCCACGAGCAGTACTTC. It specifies CASSQGQGAHEQYF.

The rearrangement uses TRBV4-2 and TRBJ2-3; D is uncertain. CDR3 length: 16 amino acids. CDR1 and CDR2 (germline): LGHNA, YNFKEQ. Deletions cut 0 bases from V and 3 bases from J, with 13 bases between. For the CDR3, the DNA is TGTGCCAGCAGCCAAGATGGCCTAGGAAGTACAGATACGCAGTATTTT. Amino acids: CASSQDGLGSTDTQYF.

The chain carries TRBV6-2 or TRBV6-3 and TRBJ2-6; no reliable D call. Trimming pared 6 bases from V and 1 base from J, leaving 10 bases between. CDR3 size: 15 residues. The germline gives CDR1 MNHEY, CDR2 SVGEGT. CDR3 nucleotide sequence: TGTGCCAGCAGACTTCAGGATTCTGGGGCCAACGTCCTGACTTTC. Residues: CASRLQDSGANVLTF.

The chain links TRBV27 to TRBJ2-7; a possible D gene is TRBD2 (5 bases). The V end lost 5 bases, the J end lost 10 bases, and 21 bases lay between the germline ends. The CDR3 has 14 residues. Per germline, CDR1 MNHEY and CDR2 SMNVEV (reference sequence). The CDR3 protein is CASSGTGRMVDQYF. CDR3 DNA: TGTGCCAGCAGTGGTACGGGGAGAATGGTGGATCAGTACTTC.

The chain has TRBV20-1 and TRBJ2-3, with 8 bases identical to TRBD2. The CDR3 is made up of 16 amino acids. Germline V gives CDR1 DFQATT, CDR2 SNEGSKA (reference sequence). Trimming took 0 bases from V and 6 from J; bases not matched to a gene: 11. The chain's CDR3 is CSARDRDSGARDTQYF. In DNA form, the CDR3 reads TGCAGTGCTAGAGATCGGGATAGCGGGGCCAGGGATACGCAGTATTTT.

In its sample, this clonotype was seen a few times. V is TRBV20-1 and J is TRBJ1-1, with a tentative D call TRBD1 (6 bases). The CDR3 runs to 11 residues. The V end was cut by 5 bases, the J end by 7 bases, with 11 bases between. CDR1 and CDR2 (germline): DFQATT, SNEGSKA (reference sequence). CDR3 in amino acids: CSAGQGFEAFF. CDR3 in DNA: TGCAGTGCTGGCCAGGGGTTTGAAGCTTTCTTT.

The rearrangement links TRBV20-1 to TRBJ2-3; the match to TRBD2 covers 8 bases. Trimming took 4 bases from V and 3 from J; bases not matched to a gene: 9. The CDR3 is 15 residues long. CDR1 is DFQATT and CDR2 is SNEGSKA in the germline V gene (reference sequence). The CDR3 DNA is TGCAGTGCTATGGACCCGGGAGGGCGAACAGATACGCAGTATTTT. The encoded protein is CSAMDPGGRTDTQYF.

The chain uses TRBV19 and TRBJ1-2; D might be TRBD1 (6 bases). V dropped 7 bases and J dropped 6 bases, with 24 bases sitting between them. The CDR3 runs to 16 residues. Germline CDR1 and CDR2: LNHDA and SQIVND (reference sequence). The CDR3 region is CASTPLGGANGDGYTF. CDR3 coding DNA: TGTGCCAGTACCCCCTTGGGGGGGGCCAACGGGGATGGCTACACCTTC. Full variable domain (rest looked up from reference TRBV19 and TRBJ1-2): DGGITQSPKYLFRKEGQNVTLSCEQNLNHDAMYWYRQDPGQGLRLIYYSQIVNDFQKGDIAEGYSVSREKKESFPLTVTSAQKNPTAFYLCASTPLGGANGDGYTFGSGTRLTVV.